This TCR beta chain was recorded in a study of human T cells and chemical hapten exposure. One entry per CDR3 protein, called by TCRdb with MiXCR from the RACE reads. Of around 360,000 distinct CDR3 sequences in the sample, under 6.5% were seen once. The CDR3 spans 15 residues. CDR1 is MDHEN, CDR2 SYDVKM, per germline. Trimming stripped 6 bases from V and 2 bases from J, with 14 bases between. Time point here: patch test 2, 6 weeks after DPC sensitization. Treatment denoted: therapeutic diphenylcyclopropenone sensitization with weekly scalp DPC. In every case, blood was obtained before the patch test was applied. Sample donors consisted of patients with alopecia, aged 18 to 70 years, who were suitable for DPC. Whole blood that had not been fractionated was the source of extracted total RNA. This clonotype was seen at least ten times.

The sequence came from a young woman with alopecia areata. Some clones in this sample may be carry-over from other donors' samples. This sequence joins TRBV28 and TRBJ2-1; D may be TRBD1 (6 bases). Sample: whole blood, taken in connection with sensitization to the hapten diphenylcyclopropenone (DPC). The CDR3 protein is CASRRRTDAYNEQFF. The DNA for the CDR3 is TGTGCCAGCAGGCGGCGGACAGATGCCTACAATGAGCAGTTCTTC.